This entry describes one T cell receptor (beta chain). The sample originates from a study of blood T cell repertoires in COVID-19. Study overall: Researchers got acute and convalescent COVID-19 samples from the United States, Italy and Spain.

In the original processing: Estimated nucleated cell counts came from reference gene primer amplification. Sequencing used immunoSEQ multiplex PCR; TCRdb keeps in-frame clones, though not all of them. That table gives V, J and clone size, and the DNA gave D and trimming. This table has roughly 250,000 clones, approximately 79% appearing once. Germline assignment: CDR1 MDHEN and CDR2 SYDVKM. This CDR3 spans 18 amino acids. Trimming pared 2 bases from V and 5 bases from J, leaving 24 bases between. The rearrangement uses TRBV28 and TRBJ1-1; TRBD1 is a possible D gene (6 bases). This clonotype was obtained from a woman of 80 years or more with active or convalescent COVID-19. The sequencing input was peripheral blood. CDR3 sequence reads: CASSLPGGRIGVGTEAFF. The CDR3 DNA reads TGTGCCAGCAGTTTACCCGGGGGGCGCATTGGTGTGGGTACTGAAGCTTTCTTT.